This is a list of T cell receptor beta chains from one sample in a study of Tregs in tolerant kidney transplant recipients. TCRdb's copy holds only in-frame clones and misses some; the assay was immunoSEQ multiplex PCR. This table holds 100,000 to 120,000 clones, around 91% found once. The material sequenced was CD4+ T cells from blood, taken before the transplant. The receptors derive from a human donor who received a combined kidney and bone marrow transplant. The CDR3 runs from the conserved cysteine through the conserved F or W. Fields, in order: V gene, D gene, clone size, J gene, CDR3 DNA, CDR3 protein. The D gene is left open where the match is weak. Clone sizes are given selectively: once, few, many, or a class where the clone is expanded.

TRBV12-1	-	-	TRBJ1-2	TGTGCCAGCCGGCGGGCCCGCTATGGCTACACCTTC	CASRRARYGYTF
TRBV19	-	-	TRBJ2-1	TGTGCCAGTAGTACCCGCAGGGGCAGCTCCTACAATGAGCAGTTCTTC	CASSTRRGSSYNEQFF
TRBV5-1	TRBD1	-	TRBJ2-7	TGCGCCAGCTCCCGGACAGGGAACTACGAGCAGTACTTC	CASSRTGNYEQYF
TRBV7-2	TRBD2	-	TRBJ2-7	TGTGCCAGCAGCGCGCGACTAGCGGCCTACGAGCAGTACTTC	CASSARLAAYEQYF
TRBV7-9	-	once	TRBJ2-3	TGTGCCAGCAGCCGCACTAGTCCCAGTGGGGATACGCAGTATTTT	CASSRTSPSGDTQYF
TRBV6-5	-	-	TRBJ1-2	TGTGCCAGCAGGTGGGGGGGCGTCGGCTATGGCTACACCTTC	CASRWGGVGYGYTF
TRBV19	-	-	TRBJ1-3	TGTGCCAGTCGTTCGGGACAAGGGGGAAACACCATATATTTT	CASRSGQGGNTIYF
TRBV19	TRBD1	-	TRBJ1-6	TGTGCCAGTAGTCCCAGGGGGCCGGGGGATTCACCCCTCCACTTT	CASSPRGPGDSPLHF
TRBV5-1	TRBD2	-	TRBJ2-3	TGCGCCAGCAGCTTCGGCGGGGGGCCCGACGATACGCAGTATTTT	CASSFGGGPDDTQYF
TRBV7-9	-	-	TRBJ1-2	TGTGCCAGCAGCTTATTAGAGGGGGATGGCTACACCTTC	CASSLLEGDGYTF
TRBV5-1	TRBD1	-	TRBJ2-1	TGCGCCAGCAGCCCCACAGACAGGGGTTGGCGCAATGAGCAGTTCTTC	CASSPTDRGWRNEQFF
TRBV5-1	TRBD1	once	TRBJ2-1	TGCGCCAGCAGCTTAGGGACAGGGGTAAATGAGCAGTTCTTC	CASSLGTGVNEQFF
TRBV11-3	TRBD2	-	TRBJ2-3	TGTGCCAGCAGCCGGACTATGGCGGGAGACGCCCGGGGTACGCAGTATTTT	CASSRTMAGDARGTQYF
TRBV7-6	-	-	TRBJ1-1	TGTGCCAGCAGCCAAAAAACGGGGGGCTACACTGAAGCTTTCTTT	CASSQKTGGYTEAFF
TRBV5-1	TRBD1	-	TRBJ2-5	TGCGCCAGCATGTCGACAGGGGGTTCGGGAGAGACCCAGTACTTC	CASMSTGGSGETQYF
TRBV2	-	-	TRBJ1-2	TGTGCCAGCAGTGACATGATGAGGCCGCCAGATGGCTACACCTTC	CASSDMMRPPDGYTF
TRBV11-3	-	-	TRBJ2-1	TGTGCCAGCAGCTTAGATCGGGGTAGCAGCCGTGAGCAGTTCTTC	CASSLDRGSSREQFF
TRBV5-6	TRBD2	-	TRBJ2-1	TGTGCCAGCAGCTGGAGCGGGGCGGGCCCTAGGAATGAGCAGTTCTTC	CASSWSGAGPRNEQFF
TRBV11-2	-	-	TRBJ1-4	TGTGCCAGCAGCCCCATGGGAGGAACCAATGAAAAACTGTTTTTT	CASSPMGGTNEKLFF
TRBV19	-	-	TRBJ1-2	TGTGCCAGTACCGCGGCCAGAAACTATGGCTACACCTTC	CASTAARNYGYTF
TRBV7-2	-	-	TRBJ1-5	TGTGCCAGCAGTTTAGGGGGGGGTAGAGGTCAGCCCCAGCATTTT	CASSLGGGRGQPQHF
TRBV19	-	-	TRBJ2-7	TGTGCCAGTAGCAGTCGCGGGCTTTTCTCCTACGAGCAGTACTTC	CASSSRGLFSYEQYF
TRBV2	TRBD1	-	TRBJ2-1	TGTGCCAGCAGTACCGACAGGGGCAAGGAGCAGTTCTTC	CASSTDRGKEQFF
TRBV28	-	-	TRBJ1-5	TGTGCCAGCAGCCCTAGTGGGTTTAGCAATCAGCCCCAGCATTTT	CASSPSGFSNQPQHF
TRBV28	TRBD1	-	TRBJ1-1	TGTGCCAGCAGTTTCACCCACAGGGGCCTTAACACTGAAGCTTTCTTT	CASSFTHRGLNTEAFF
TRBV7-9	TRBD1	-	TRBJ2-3	TGTGCCAGCAGCCCGACAGGGGGCGGGACAGATACGCAGTATTTT	CASSPTGGGTDTQYF
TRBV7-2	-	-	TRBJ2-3	TGTGCCAGCAGCTTTCCAGCGGGCAACACAGATACGCAGTATTTT	CASSFPAGNTDTQYF
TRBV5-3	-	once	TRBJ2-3	TGTGCCAGAAGCAACCTCGCGAGCCACGATACGCAGTATTTT	CARSNLASHDTQYF
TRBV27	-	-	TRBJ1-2	TGTGCCAGCAGTTTATTCCGCGGGAGTGGCTACACCTTC	CASSLFRGSGYTF
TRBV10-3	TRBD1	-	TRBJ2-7	TGTGCCGCAGCCAGTGGGACAGGGGTCTACGAGCAGTACTTC	CAAASGTGVYEQYF
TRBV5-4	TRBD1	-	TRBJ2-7	TGTGCCAGCAGCACCCCCGGGACAGGGGGTTGGCGCGAGCAGTACTTC	CASSTPGTGGWREQYF
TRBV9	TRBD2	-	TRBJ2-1	TGTGCCAGCAGCGTAGGGACTAGAGGTTACAATGAGCAGTTCTTC	CASSVGTRGYNEQFF
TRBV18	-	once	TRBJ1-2	TGTGCCAGCTCACCCCAGACAGGATCTAACTATGGCTACACCTTC	CASSPQTGSNYGYTF
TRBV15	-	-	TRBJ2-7	TGTGCCACCAGCAGAGGACAGGAAGCCTACGAGCAGTACTTC	CATSRGQEAYEQYF
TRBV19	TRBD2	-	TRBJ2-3	TGTGCCAGTAGTATGTCCCTAGCGGGAGGACCCACAGATACGCAGTATTTT	CASSMSLAGGPTDTQYF
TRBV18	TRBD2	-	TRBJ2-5	TGTGCCAGCTCACCAAAGCGGGGGCAAGAGACCCAGTACTTC	CASSPKRGQETQYF
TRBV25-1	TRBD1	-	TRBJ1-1	TGTGCCAGCGGAGGGACAGGTTCGTACACTGAAGCTTTCTTT	CASGGTGSYTEAFF
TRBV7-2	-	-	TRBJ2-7	TGTGCCAGCAGCTCCCCCTTCCTAAACTCCTACGAGCAGTACTTC	CASSSPFLNSYEQYF
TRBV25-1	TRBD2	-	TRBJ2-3	TGTGCCAGCTCCGCGACTAGCGGCACAGATACGCAGTATTTT	CASSATSGTDTQYF
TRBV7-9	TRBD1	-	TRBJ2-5	TGTGCCAGCAGCCTAAGGGACAGGGCTGGAGCGGAGACCCAGTACTTC	CASSLRDRAGAETQYF
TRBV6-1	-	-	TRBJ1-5	TGTGCCGTTACAGGTCGGAGCAATCAGCCCCAGCATTTT	CAVTGRSNQPQHF
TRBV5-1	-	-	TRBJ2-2	TGCGCCAGCAGCTTAAGCTTAACCGGGGAGCTGTTTTTT	CASSLSLTGELFF
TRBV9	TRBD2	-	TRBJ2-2	TGTGCCAGCCAGCGGGAGATCGGCGGGGAGCTGTTTTTT	CASQREIGGELFF
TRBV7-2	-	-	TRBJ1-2	TGTGCCAGCAGCTTAAGGTCGAAGACAGCAAATTTTTACTATGGCTACACCTTC	CASSLRSKTANFYYGYTF
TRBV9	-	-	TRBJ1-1	TGTGCCAGCAGCGGTCTTTTTACTGAAGCTTTCTTT	CASSGLFTEAFF
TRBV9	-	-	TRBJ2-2	TGTGCCAGCAGCGTAGACGGGGTCTGGGCCGGGGAGCTGTTTTTT	CASSVDGVWAGELFF